Included here is one T cell receptor (beta chain) sequence, with context. The antigen is undetermined. At one end, the junction sequence differs from germline, possibly due to a read error. The sample carries other DNA sequences with the same CDR3. Germline CDR1 reads SGHRS; CDR2 reads YFSETQ. The CDR3 is 12 amino acids. The method was immunoSEQ multiplex PCR; TCRdb's version includes in-frame clones alone and lacks a portion of them. Of fewer than 150,000 clones in the sample, about four fifths were seen once. The data stem from a study of T cell responses to AZD1222 COVID-19 vaccine. General study points: Vaccine-associated CD4 TCRs ranged over spike, dominating at 160-218 and 743-854. Per reports, nearly half of all spike-specific TCRs target regions that are unmutated in variants.

The sequencing here drew on peripheral blood, taken on day 0 of AZD1222 vaccination. This chain links TRBV5-1 with TRBJ1-2, with a weak D call TRBD1 (6 bases). The source is an adult in good health. The CDR3 nucleotides are TGCGCCAGCAGTTTGGACAGCCGGGGCTACACCTTC. It specifies CASSLDSRGYTF.